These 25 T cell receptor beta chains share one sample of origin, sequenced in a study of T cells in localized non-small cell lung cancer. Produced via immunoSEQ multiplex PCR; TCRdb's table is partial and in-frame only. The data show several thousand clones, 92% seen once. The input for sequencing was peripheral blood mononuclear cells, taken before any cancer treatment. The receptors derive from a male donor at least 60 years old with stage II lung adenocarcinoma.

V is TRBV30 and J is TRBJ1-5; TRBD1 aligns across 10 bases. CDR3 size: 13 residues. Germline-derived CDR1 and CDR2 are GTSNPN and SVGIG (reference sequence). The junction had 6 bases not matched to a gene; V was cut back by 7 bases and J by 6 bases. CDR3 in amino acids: CASSGTGAQPQHF. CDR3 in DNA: TGTGCCTCTTCCGGGACAGGGGCTCAGCCCCAGCATTTT.

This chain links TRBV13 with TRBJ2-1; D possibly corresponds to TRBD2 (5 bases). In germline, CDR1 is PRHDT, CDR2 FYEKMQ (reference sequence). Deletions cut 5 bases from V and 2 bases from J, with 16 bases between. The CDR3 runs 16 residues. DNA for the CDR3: TGTGCCAGCAGCCGTGTTCGGACTGAGGCCTACAATGAGCAGTTCTTC. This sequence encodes CASSRVRTEAYNEQFF.

The CDR3 loop is CASSLIPTGVGGYTF. Written as DNA, the CDR3 is TGCGCCAGCAGCCTAATTCCCACAGGGGTTGGTGGCTACACCTTC. The V call is TRBV4-3, the J call TRBJ1-2, with 7 positions matching TRBD1. Germline loops: CDR1 LGHNA, CDR2 YSLEER. Unmatched junction bases numbered 12, after V lost 4 bases and J lost 7 bases. The length of the CDR3 is 15 residues.

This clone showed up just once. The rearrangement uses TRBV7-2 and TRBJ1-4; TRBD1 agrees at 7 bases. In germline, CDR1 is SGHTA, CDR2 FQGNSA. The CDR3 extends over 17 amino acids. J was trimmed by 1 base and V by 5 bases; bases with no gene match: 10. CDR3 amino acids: CASSPRQGARTNEKLFF. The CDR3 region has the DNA TGTGCCAGCAGCCCCCGACAGGGTGCGAGAACTAATGAAAAACTGTTTTTT. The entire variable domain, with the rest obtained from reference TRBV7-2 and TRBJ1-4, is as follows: GAGVSQSPSNKVTEKGKDVELRCDPISGHTALYWYRQSLGQGLEFLIYFQGNSAPDKSGLPSDRFSAERTGGSVSTLTIQRTQQEDSAVYLCASSPRQGARTNEKLFFGSGTQLSVL.

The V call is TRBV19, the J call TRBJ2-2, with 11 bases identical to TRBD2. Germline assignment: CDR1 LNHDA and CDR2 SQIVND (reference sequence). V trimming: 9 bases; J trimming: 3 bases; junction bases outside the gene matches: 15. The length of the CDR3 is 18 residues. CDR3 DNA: TGTGCCAGCAGGCTGGGGCTAGCGGGGGGCCTGGACACCGGGGAGCTGTTTTTT. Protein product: CASRLGLAGGLDTGELFF.

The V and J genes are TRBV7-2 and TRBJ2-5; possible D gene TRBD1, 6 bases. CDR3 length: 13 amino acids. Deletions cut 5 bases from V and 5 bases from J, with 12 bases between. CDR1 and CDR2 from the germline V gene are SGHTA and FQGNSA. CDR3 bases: TGTGCCAGCAGCACAGGGTACTGGGAGACCCAGTACTTC. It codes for CASSTGYWETQYF.

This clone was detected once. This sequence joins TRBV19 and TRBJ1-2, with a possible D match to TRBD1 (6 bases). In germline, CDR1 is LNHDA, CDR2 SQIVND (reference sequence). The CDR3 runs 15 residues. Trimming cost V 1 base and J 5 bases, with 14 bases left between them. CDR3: CASSIAVTGTYGYTF. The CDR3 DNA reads TGTGCCAGTAGTATAGCTGTGACAGGCACTTATGGCTACACCTTC.

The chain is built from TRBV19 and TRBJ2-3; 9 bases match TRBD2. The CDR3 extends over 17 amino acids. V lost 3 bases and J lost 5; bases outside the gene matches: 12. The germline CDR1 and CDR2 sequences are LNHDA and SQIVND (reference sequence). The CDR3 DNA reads TGTGCCAGTAGTATCCGGGCTAGCGGGGTTTGGGTAGATACGCAGTATTTT. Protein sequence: CASSIRASGVWVDTQYF.

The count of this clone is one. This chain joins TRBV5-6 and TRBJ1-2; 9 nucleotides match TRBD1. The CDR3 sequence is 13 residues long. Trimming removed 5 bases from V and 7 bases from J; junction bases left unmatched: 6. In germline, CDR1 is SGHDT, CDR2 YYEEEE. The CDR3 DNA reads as TGTGCCAGCAGACGGGACAGGGATGGTGGCTACACCTTC. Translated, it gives CASRRDRDGGYTF.

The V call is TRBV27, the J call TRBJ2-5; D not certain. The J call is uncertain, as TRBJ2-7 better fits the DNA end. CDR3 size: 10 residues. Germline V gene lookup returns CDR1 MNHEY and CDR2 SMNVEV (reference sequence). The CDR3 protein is CACGASEQYF. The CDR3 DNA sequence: TGTGCCTGCGGAGCGTCCGAGCAGTACTTC.

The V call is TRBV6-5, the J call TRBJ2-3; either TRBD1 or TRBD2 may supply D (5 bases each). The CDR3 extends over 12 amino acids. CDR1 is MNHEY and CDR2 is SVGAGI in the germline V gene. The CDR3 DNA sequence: TGTGCAACGAGGGGTCGCACAGATACGCAGTATTTT. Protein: CATRGRTDTQYF.

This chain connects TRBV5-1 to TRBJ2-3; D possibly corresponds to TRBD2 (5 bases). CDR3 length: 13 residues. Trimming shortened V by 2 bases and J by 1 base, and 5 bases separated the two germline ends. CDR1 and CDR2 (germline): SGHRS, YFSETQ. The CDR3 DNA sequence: TGCGCCAGCAGCTTCGGGGGCACAGATACGCAGTATTTT. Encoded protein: CASSFGGTDTQYF.

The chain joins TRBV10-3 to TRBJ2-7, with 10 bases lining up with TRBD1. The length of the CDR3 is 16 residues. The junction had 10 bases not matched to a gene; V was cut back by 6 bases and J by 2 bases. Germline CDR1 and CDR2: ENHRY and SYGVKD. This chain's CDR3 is CAIRQKGDRGTYEQYF. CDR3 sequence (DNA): TGTGCCATCAGGCAGAAAGGGGACAGGGGAACCTACGAGCAGTACTTC.

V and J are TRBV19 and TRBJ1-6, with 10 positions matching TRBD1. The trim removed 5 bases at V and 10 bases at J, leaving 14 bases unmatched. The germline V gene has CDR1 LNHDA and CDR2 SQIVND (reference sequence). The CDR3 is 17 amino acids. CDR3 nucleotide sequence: TGTGCCAGTAGTTCCGAACACCGGGACAGGGGAAAATCACCCCTCCACTTT. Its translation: CASSSEHRDRGKSPLHF.

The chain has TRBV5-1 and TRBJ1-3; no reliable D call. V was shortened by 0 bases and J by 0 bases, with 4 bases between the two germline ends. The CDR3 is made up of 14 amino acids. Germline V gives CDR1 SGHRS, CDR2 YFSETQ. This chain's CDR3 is CASSLEGSGNTIYF. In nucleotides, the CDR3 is TGCGCCAGCAGCTTGGAGGGCTCTGGAAACACCATATATTTT. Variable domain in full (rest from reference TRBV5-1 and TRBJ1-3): KAGVTQTPRYLIKTRGQQVTLSCSPISGHRSVSWYQQTPGQGLQFLFEYFSETQRNKGNFPGRFSGRQFSNSRSEMNVSTLELGDSALYLCASSLEGSGNTIYFGEGSWLTVV.

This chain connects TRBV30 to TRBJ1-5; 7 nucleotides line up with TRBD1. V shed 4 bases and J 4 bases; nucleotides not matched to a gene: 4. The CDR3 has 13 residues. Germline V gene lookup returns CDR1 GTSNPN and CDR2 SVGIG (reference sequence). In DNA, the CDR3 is TGTGCCTGGACGGGACAGACGAATCAGCCCCAGCATTTT. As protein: CAWTGQTNQPQHF.

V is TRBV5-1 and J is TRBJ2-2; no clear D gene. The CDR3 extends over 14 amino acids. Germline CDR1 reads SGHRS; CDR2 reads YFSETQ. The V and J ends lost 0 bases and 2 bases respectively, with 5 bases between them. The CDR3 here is CASSLVHNTGELFF. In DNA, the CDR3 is TGCGCCAGCAGCTTGGTCCACAACACCGGGGAGCTGTTTTTT. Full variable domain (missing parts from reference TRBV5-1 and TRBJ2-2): KAGVTQTPRYLIKTRGQQVTLSCSPISGHRSVSWYQQTPGQGLQFLFEYFSETQRNKGNFPGRFSGRQFSNSRSEMNVSTLELGDSALYLCASSLVHNTGELFFGEGSRLTVL.

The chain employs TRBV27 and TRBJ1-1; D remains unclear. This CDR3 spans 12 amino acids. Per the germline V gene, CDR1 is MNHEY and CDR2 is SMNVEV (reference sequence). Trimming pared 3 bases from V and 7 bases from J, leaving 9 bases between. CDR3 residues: CASSLVGGEAFF. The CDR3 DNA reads TGTGCCAGCAGTTTGGTGGGAGGTGAAGCTTTCTTT.

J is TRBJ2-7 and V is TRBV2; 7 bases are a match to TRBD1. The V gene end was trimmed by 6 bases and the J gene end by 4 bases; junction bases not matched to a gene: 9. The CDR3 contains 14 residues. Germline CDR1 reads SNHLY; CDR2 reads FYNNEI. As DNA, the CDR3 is TGTGCCAGCAGAGGGACAGACGAAAGGTACGAGCAGTACTTC. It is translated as CASRGTDERYEQYF.

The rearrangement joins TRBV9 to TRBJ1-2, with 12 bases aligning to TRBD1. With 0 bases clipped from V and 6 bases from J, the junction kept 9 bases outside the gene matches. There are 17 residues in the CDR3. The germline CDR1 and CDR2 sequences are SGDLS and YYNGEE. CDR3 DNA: TGTGCCAGCAGCGTAGGGGGGACAGGGGGCGCGAAGCATGGCTACACCTTC. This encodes CASSVGGTGGAKHGYTF.

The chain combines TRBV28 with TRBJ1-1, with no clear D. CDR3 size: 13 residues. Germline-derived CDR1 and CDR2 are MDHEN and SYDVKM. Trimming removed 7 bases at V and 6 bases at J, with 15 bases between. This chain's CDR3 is CASTPPVRAEAFF. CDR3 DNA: TGTGCCAGCACCCCCCCCGTGAGGGCTGAAGCTTTCTTT.

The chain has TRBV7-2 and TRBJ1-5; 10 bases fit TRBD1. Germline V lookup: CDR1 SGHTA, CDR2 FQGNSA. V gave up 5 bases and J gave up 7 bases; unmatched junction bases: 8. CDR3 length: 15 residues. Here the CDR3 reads CASSLDRGRRQPQHF. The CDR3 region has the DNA TGTGCCAGCAGCCTAGACAGGGGGCGACGGCAGCCCCAGCATTTT. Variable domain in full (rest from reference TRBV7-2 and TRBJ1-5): GAGVSQSPSNKVTEKGKDVELRCDPISGHTALYWYRQSLGQGLEFLIYFQGNSAPDKSGLPSDRFSAERTGGSVSTLTIQRTQQEDSAVYLCASSLDRGRRQPQHFGDGTRLSIL.

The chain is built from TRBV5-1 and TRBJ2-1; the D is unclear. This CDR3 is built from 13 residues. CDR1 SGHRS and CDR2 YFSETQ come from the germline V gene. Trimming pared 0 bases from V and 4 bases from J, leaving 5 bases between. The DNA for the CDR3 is TGCGCCAGCAGCTTGGGAGGTTACAATGAGCAGTTCTTC. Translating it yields CASSLGGYNEQFF.

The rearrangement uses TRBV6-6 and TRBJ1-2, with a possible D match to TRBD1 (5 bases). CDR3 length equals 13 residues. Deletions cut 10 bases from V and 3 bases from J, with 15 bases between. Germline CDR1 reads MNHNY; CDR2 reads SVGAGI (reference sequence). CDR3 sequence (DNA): TGTGCCACCAGGCGGATAGGGGACTATGGCTACACCTTC. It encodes CATRRIGDYGYTF.

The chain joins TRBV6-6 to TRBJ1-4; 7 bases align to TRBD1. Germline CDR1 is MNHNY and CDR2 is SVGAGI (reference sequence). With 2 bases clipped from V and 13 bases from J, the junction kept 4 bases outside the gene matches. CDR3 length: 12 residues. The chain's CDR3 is CASSYRGQRLFF. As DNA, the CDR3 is TGTGCCAGCAGTTACCGGGGACAGAGACTGTTTTTT.